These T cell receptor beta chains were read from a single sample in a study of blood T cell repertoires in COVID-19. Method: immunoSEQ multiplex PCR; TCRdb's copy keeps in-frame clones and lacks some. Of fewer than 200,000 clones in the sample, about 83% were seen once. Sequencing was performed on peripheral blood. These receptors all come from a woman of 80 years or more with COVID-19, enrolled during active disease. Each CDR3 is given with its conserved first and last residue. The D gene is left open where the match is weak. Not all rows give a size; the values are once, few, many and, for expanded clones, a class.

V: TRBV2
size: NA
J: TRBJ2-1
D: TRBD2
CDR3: CASSGGTSGWEQFF
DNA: TGTGCCAGCAGTGGGGGGACTAGCGGGTGGGAGCAGTTCTTC

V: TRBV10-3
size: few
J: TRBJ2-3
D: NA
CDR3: CAISDGGRAYTDTQYF
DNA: TGTGCCATCAGTGATGGGGGCAGGGCCTACACAGATACGCAGTATTTT

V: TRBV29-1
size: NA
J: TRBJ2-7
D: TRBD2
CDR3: CSVGLAGRTYEQYF
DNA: TGCAGCGTCGGACTAGCGGGGCGAACCTACGAGCAGTACTTC

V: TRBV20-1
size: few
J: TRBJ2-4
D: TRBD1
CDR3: CSARQGGIQYF
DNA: TGCAGTGCGAGACAGGGGGGCATTCAGTACTTC

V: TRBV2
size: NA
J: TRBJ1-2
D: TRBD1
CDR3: CASSAGGTPNYGYTF
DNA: TGTGCCAGCAGCGCAGGGGGCACTCCTAACTATGGCTACACCTTC

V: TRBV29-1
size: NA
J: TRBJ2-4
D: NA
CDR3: CSVEGGSLAKNIQYF
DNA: TGCAGCGTTGAAGGGGGCAGCCTAGCCAAAAACATTCAGTACTTC

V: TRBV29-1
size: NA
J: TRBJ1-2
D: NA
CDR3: CSVVTGISNYGYTF
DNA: TGCAGCGTGGTAACGGGGATTTCTAACTATGGCTACACCTTC

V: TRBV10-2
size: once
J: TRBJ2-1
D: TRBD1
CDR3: CASGWTGYYNEQFF
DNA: TGCGCCAGCGGCTGGACAGGCTACTACAATGAGCAGTTCTTC

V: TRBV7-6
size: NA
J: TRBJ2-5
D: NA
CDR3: CASSLNRDYGETQYF
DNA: TGTGCCAGCAGCTTAAACAGGGACTACGGGGAGACCCAGTACTTC

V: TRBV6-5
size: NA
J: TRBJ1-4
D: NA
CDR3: CASSYSPGDEKLFF
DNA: TGTGCCAGCAGTTACTCGCCGGGGGATGAAAAACTGTTTTTT

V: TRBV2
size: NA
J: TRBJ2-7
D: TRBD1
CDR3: CASSLSGTALYEQYF
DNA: TGTGCCAGCAGCCTATCCGGGACAGCGCTCTACGAGCAGTACTTC

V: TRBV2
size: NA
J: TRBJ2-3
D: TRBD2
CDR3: CASSGEVAGADTQYF
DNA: TGTGCCAGCAGTGGGGAGGTAGCGGGGGCAGATACGCAGTATTTT

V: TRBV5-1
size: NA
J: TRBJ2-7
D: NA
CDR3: CASSLGWGLEQYF
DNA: TGCGCCAGCAGCTTGGGTTGGGGGCTCGAGCAGTACTTC

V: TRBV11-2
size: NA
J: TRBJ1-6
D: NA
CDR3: CASSSTRGNSPLHF
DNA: TGTGCCAGCAGCTCCACCCGGGGTAATTCACCCCTCCACTTT

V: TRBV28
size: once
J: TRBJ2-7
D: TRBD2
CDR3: CASRTGGYEQYF
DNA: TGTGCCAGCAGGACGGGGGGGTACGAGCAGTACTTC

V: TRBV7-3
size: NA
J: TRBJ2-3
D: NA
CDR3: CASSLSPRHPLFTDTQYF
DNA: TGTGCCAGCAGCTTAAGCCCCCGCCACCCCCTATTCACAGATACGCAGTATTTT

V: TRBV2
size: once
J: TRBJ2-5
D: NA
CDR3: CASSAQAGPETQYF
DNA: TGTGCCAGCAGTGCCCAGGCGGGTCCAGAGACCCAGTACTTC

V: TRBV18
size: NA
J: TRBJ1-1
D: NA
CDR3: CASSPGQRTEAFF
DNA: TGTGCCAGCTCACCGGGGCAGCGCACTGAAGCTTTCTTT

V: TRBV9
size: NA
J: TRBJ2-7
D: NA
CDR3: CASSVGGGGGSYEQYF
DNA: TGTGCCAGCAGCGTAGGAGGGGGAGGGGGCTCCTACGAGCAGTACTTC

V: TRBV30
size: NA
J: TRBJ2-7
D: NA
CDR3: CAWSVQNLYSYEQYF
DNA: TGTGCCTGGAGTGTACAGAACTTATACTCCTACGAGCAGTACTTC

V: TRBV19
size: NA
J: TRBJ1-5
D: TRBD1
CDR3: CASNLGQGTNQPQHF
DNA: TGTGCCAGTAACCTCGGACAGGGCACCAATCAGCCCCAGCATTTT

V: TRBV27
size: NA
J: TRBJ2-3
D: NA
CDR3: CASSKPAAIERDTQYF
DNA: TGTGCCAGCAGTAAGCCAGCGGCAATAGAGAGAGATACGCAGTATTTT

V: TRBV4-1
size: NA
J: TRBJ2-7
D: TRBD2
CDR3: CASSHRTAPGLAGYEQYF
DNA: TGCGCCAGCAGCCACCGAACGGCACCGGGACTAGCGGGTTACGAGCAGTACTTC

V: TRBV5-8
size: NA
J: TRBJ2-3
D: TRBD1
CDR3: CASSSGQGADTQYF
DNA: TGTGCCAGCAGCTCTGGACAGGGCGCAGATACGCAGTATTTT

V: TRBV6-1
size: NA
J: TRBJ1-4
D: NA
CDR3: CASSESQALNEKLFF
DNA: TGTGCCAGCAGTGAATCCCAGGCGCTTAATGAAAAACTGTTTTTT

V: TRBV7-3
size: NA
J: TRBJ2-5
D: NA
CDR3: CASSLGVAREQETQYF
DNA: TGTGCCAGCAGCTTAGGGGTAGCGAGGGAGCAAGAGACCCAGTACTTC

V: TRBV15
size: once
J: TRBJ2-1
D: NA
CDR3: CATSRDGVRQFF
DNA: TGTGCCACCAGCAGAGACGGGGTAAGGCAGTTCTTC

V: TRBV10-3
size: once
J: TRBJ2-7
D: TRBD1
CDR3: CAISGGQGSSYEQYF
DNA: TGTGCCATCAGCGGGGGACAGGGAAGCTCCTACGAGCAGTACTTC

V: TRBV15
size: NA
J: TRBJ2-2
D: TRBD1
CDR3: CATRRQGAGTGELFF
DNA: TGTGCCACCAGACGACAGGGGGCTGGGACCGGGGAGCTGTTTTTT

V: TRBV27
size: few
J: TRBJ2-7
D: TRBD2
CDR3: CASSLSSGGPYEQYF
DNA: TGTGCCAGCAGTTTATCGTCGGGGGGTCCCTACGAGCAGTACTTC

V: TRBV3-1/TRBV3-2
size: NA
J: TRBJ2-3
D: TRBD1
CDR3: CASSHRDRADTQYF
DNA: TGTGCCAGCAGTCACCGGGACAGGGCCGATACGCAGTATTTT

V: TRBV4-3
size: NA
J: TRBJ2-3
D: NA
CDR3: CASSQETLSTDTQYF
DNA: TGCGCCAGCAGCCAAGAGACTCTTAGCACAGATACGCAGTATTTT

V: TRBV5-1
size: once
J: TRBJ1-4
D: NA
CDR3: CASSPTRQLDEKLFF
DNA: TGCGCCAGCAGCCCCACACGACAGCTTGATGAAAAACTGTTTTTT

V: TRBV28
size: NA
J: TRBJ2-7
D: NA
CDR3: CASNLPGHPDAYEQYF
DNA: TGTGCCAGCAATCTACCGGGACACCCGGACGCCTACGAGCAGTACTTC

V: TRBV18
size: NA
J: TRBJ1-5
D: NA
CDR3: CASSPGGKGNQPQHF
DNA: TGTGCCAGCTCACCCGGGGGGAAAGGCAATCAGCCCCAGCATTTT

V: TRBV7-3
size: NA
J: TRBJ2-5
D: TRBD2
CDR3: CASSPTGLAGTWYF
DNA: TGTGCCAGCAGCCCCACAGGGCTAGCGGGAACCTGGTACTTC

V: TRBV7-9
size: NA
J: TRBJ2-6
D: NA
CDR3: CASRKGGGTLTF
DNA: TGTGCCAGCAGGAAGGGCGGAGGGACCTTGACTTTC

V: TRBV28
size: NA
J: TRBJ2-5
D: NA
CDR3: CASKTRDNLEETQYF
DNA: TGTGCCAGCAAAACTAGGGACAACCTGGAAGAGACCCAGTACTTC

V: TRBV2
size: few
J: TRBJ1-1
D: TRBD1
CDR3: CASRPTGRNEAFF
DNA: TGTGCCAGCCGTCCGACAGGGCGGAATGAAGCTTTCTTT

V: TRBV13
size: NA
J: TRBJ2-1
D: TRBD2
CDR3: CASSQPGLAEPYNEQFF
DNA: TGTGCCAGCAGCCAGCCGGGACTAGCGGAGCCCTACAATGAGCAGTTCTTC

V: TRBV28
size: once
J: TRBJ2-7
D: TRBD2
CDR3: CASGLTGGYYEQYF
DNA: TGTGCCAGCGGATTGACGGGGGGGTACTACGAGCAGTACTTC

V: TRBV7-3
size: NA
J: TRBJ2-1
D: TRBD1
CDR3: CASSLTRTGGPEPQGNNEQFF
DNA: TGTGCCAGCAGCTTAACCCGGACAGGGGGCCCAGAACCGCAGGGGAACAATGAGCAGTTCTTC